This T cell receptor beta chain stems from a study of control samples from healthy donors and cancer patients. The method was immunoSEQ multiplex PCR; TCRdb's version includes in-frame clones alone and lacks a portion of them. The table records hundreds of thousands of clones, 80% to 95% of them present only once. Material: PBMCs. This TCR was recovered from a man between 40 and 49 years old with head and neck cancer.

CDR3 DNA sequence: TGCGCCAGCAGCCCTACTAGCGGGGGGTCGAATGAGCAGTTCTTC. Encoded protein: CASSPTSGGSNEQFF. The J gene is TRBJ2-1, the V gene TRBV5-1; 12 bases fit TRBD2. J lost 7 bases, V lost 4 bases, and 6 bases had no gene match. Germline V gene lookup returns CDR1 SGHRS and CDR2 YFSETQ. CDR3 length equals 15 residues.